Detailed here is one T cell receptor (beta chain). The data belong to a study of CD8+ T cells in alopecia areata. Sequencing used cDNA as its template, made by extracting RNA and reverse transcribing it. Produced via immunoSEQ multiplex PCR; TCRdb's table is partial and in-frame only. The sample yields around 130,000 clones, roughly 54% seen once. The CDR3 spans 15 residues. CDR1 and CDR2 from the germline V gene are SGDLS and YYNGEE. V was pared by 2 bases and J by 5 bases, with 16 bases between. The sequencing here drew on CD4+ T cells sorted from blood, taken at week 0. The sequence came from a human donor with alopecia areata. J is TRBJ2-5 and V is TRBV9; the D gene is possibly TRBD1 (6 bases). The CDR3 protein is CASSVGPGGWETQYF. In DNA, the CDR3 is TGTGCCAGCAGCGTCGGTCCTGGGGGCTGGGAGACCCAGTACTTC.